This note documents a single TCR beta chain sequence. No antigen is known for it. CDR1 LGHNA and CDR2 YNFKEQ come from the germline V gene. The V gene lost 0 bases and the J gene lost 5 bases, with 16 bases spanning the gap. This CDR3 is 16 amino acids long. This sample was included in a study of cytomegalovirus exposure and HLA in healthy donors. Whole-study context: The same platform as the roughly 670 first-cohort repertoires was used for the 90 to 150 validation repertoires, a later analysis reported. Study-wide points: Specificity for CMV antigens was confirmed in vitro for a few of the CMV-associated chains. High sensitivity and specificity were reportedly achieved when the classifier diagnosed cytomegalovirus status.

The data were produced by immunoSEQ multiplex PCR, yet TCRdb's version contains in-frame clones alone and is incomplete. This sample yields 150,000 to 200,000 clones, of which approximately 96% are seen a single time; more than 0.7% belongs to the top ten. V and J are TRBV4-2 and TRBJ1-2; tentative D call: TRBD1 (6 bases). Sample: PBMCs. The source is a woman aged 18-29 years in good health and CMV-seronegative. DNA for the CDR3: TGTGCCAGCAGCCAAGATCCAGCAGGGGCCCGGTATGGCTACACCTTC. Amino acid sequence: CASSQDPAGARYGYTF.